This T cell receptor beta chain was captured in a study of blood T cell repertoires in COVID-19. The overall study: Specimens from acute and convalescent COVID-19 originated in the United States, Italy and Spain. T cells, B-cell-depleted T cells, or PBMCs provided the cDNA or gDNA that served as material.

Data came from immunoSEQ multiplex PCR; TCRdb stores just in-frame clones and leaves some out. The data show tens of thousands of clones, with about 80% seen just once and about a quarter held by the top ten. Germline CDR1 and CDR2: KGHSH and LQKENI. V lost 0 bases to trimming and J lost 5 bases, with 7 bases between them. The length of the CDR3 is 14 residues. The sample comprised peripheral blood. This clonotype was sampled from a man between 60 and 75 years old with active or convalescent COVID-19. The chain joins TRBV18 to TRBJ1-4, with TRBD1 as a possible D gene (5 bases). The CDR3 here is CASSPPGENEKLFF. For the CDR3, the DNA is TGTGCCAGCTCACCACCAGGGGAAAATGAAAAACTGTTTTTT.